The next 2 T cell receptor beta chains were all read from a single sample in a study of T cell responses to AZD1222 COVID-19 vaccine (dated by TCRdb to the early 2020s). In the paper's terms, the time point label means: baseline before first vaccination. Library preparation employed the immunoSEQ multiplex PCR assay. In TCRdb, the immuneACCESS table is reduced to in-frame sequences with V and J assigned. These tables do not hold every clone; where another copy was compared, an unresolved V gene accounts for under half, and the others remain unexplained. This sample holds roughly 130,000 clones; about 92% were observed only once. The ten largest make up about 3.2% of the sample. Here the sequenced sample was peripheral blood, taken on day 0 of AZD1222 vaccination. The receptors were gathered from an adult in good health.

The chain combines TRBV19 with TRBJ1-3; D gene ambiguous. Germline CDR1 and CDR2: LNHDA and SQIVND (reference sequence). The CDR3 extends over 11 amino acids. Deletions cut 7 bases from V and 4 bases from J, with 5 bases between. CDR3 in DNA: TGTGCCAGTACCCTCGGAAACACCATATATTTT. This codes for CASTLGNTIYF.

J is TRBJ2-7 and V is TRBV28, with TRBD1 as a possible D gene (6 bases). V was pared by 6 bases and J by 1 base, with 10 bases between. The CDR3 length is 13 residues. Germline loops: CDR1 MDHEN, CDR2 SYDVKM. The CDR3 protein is CASSGQNSYEQYF. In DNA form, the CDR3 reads TGTGCCAGCAGCGGACAGAATTCCTACGAGCAGTACTTC.